These T cell receptor beta chains were read from a single sample in a study of T-cell memory formation after mild COVID-19. TCRdb fed the 5' RACE reads into MiXCR, producing one record per CDR3 protein. Seen here are 550,000 to 700,000 distinct CDR3 sequences, roughly 18% observed once, and the top ten hold around 11%. What was sequenced was PBMCs or a T cell subset sorted from them (not recorded which). These receptors came from an adult woman who had mild COVID-19 (a few samples of this study predate the infection). Cell type and time point are not known. Both conserved end residues are part of each CDR3. D genes are given only for firm matches. The size entry is marked missing in some rows and otherwise reads once, few, many or a size class.

v_gene	j_gene	d_gene	len	abundance	CDR3nt	CDR3aa
TRBV7-9	TRBJ1-5	-	13	few	TGTGCCAGCAGCTTAGATGGGAGGCAGCCCCAGCATTTT	CASSLDGRQPQHF
TRBV12-3/TRBV12-4	TRBJ2-2	-	15	few	TGTGCCAGCAGTTCTCAGGGGACAAACACCGGGGAGCTGTTTTTT	CASSSQGTNTGELFF
TRBV7-8	TRBJ2-7	TRBD1	14	few	TGTGCCAGCAGCACCCCCGGGACAGTCTACGAGCAGTACTTC	CASSTPGTVYEQYF
TRBV29-1	TRBJ2-5	TRBD2	14	-	TGCAGCGTTGCTAGACTAGCGGAACAAGAGACCCAGTACTTC	CSVARLAEQETQYF
TRBV9	TRBJ1-5	-	15	-	TGTGCCAGCAGCACCCTGGACGGAGAAAATCAGCCCCAGCATTTT	CASSTLDGENQPQHF
TRBV9	TRBJ1-4	TRBD1	15	-	TGTGCCAGCAGCGCGATGGACAGGGGAGGCGAAAAACTGTTTTTT	CASSAMDRGGEKLFF
TRBV7-2	TRBJ1-3	-	13	-	TGTGCCAGCAGACCCTATCCTGGAAACACCATATATTTT	CASRPYPGNTIYF
TRBV6-5	TRBJ2-7	-	15	few	TGTGCCAGGTTGCTAAAGACTGGTCACACCTACGAGCAGTACTTC	CARLLKTGHTYEQYF
TRBV20-1	TRBJ1-6	-	16	-	TGCAGTGCTAGAGATATTGGGAGCTCCTATAATTCACCCCTCCACTTT	CSARDIGSSYNSPLHF
TRBV9	TRBJ2-7	-	12	-	TGTGCCAGCAGCGCGAACTCCTACGAGCAGTACTTC	CASSANSYEQYF
TRBV12-3/TRBV12-4	TRBJ1-2	-	16	few	TGTGCCAGCTCAATCGCCATCCAGGGAGCTAACTATGGCTACACCTTC	CASSIAIQGANYGYTF
TRBV7-8	TRBJ1-5	-	16	few	TGTGCCAGCAGCTTAGACCCGGGATCTGTCAGGCAGCCCCAGCATTTT	CASSLDPGSVRQPQHF
TRBV25-1	TRBJ1-1	-	9	-	TGTGCCAGCGGGAATGAAGCTTTCTTT	CASGNEAFF
TRBV5-1	TRBJ2-7	TRBD1	14	few	TGCGCCAGCAGGACCGGGACAGCCTCCTACGAGCAGTACTTC	CASRTGTASYEQYF
TRBV5-1	TRBJ2-3	-	14	many	TGCGCCAGCAGCTTCATGGTAGGGGAAGATACGCAGTATTTT	CASSFMVGEDTQYF
TRBV12-3/TRBV12-4	TRBJ2-7	-	14	few	TGTGCCAGCAGTTTAAGAGCCTGGATTTACGAGCAGTACTTC	CASSLRAWIYEQYF
TRBV5-1	TRBJ2-5	-	14	many	TGCGCCAGCAGCCTAGGTCCCACCCAAGAGACCCAGTACTTC	CASSLGPTQETQYF
TRBV29-1	TRBJ2-1	-	12	-	TGCAGCGTAGGCGTGGTTCAGGACGTAGCCCTCTTC	CSVGVVQDVALF
TRBV20-1	TRBJ2-5	TRBD2	13	-	TGCAGTGCTAGCCCGGGACTAGCGGAGACCCAGTACTTC	CSASPGLAETQYF
TRBV24-1	TRBJ1-2	-	16	-	TGTGCCACCAGTCCCCGGGGGGGCACACGGATAAATGGCTACACCTTC	CATSPRGGTRINGYTF
TRBV4-1	TRBJ2-7	TRBD1	15	-	TGCGCCAGCAGCCTAACGGGACAGGGCGTTTACGAGCAGTACTTC	CASSLTGQGVYEQYF
TRBV20-1	TRBJ1-2	-	14	few	TGCAGTGTTCCGTTATCCGGGGGGAGGTATGGCTACACCTTC	CSVPLSGGRYGYTF
TRBV7-6	TRBJ2-2	-	17	-	TGTGCCAGCAGCTTAGCGGGGGCAAGAGGGGACACCGGGGAGCTGTTTTTT	CASSLAGARGDTGELFF
TRBV10-3	TRBJ1-2	-	14	few	TGTGCCATCAGTGAGCCGCTAGGGGGAAATGGCTACACCTTC	CAISEPLGGNGYTF
TRBV5-6	TRBJ1-5	-	13	-	TGTGCCAGCAGCTCCCCAGGGAGTCAGCCCCAGCATTTT	CASSSPGSQPQHF
TRBV15	TRBJ2-7	-	14	-	TGTGCCACCAGCAGAGAACAGAACGGCTACGAGCAGTACTTC	CATSREQNGYEQYF
TRBV12-3/TRBV12-4	TRBJ2-4	-	13	-	TGTGCCAGCAGTTTTTCGTCCGGGACACTGAAATTCTTC	CASSFSSGTLKFF
TRBV30	TRBJ2-7	TRBD1	15	few	TGTGCCTGGAGCCTGGACAGGGCGAGCTCCTACGAGCAGTACTTC	CAWSLDRASSYEQYF
TRBV23-1	TRBJ2-3	TRBD2	18	-	TGCGCCAGCAGTCAACAGACTCGGCCAGCGGGGGAAACAGATACGCAGTATTTT	CASSQQTRPAGETDTQYF
TRBV7-9	TRBJ2-5	-	16	many	TGTGCCAGCAGCTTGCTGGGGGGGCAGTACCAAGAGACCCAGTACTTC	CASSLLGGQYQETQYF
TRBV7-9	TRBJ2-1	-	15	-	TGTGCCAGCAGCCCCCCGTGGCGGGGCTACAATGAGCAGTTCTTC	CASSPPWRGYNEQFF